This entry describes one T cell receptor beta chain. Germline is not matched at one junction end, which may reflect a read error. The sample is drawn from a study of tumor-infiltrating lymphocytes in oesophageal squamous cell carcinoma. The CDR3 runs 13 residues. One entry per CDR3 protein, called by TCRdb with MiXCR from the PCR reads. The repertoire holds just over 15,000 distinct CDR3 sequences, around 46% seen once, with 15% to 20% in the top ten. The receptor was isolated from a male donor with esophageal squamous cell carcinoma. Sequencing was performed on esophageal tumor tissue. The chain couples TRBV5-3 to TRBJ2-3, with 8 bases identical to TRBD2. TRBV5-3 is noted as an ORF with a role that remains uncertain. CDR3 sequence: CASSSGGNAEGNF. Written as DNA, the CDR3 is TGTGCCAGCAGCTCGGGGGGGAATGCGGAGGGAAACTTC.